A selection of T cell receptor beta chains follows, all from one sample in a study of glioma-infiltrating T cells. In TCRdb, the multiplex PCR reads were re-called with MiXCR into one record per CDR3 protein. The sample includes 100,000 to 150,000 distinct CDR3 sequences, approximately 23% of them seen just once. The sample consisted of glioma tissue, nonneoplastic brain tissue, or PBMCs (not recorded which). The receptors were gathered from a human donor with low-grade glioma or glioblastoma, undergoing nonglioma brain surgery, or in good health (not recorded which). Each CDR3 is given with its conserved first and last residue. Fields, in order: clone size, V gene, J gene, D gene, CDR3 DNA, CDR3 protein. A D gene is named only where the DNA matches it firmly. Size is stated for part of the rows, as once, few or many counts, or as a class when the clone is expanded.

clone size: many; V gene: TRBV12-3/TRBV12-4; J gene: TRBJ2-1; D gene: .; CDR3 DNA: TGTGCCAGCAGTCCACCCGAATCCCATGAGCAGTTCTTC; CDR3 protein: CASSPPESHEQFF
clone size: .; V gene: TRBV19; J gene: TRBJ1-3; D gene: .; CDR3 DNA: TGTGCCAGTAGAAATACGGACCTAACTTCTGGAAACACCATATATTTT; CDR3 protein: CASRNTDLTSGNTIYF
clone size: many; V gene: TRBV20-1; J gene: TRBJ2-4; D gene: .; CDR3 DNA: TGCAGTGCTAGAGTCGGCCTCTCCCTGAGGGCGTACTTC; CDR3 protein: CSARVGLSLRAYF
clone size: few; V gene: TRBV19; J gene: TRBJ2-7; D gene: .; CDR3 DNA: TGTGCCAGTAGTATAGTCGCCAGGAGCTACGAGCAGTACTTC; CDR3 protein: CASSIVARSYEQYF
clone size: many; V gene: TRBV27; J gene: TRBJ1-1; D gene: .; CDR3 DNA: TGTGCCAGCAGGGGGAACTTCAGAGACACTGAAGCTTTCTTT; CDR3 protein: CASRGNFRDTEAFF
clone size: many; V gene: TRBV20-1; J gene: TRBJ2-3; D gene: TRBD2; CDR3 DNA: TGCAGTGCTATAGCGGGAGTAGGGACAGATACGCAGTATTTT; CDR3 protein: CSAIAGVGTDTQYF
clone size: few; V gene: TRBV11-1; J gene: TRBJ2-5; D gene: TRBD1; CDR3 DNA: TGTGCCAGCAGCTTTAAACCCACCGGGACAGGACAAGAGACCCAGTACTTC; CDR3 protein: CASSFKPTGTGQETQYF
clone size: many; V gene: TRBV20-1; J gene: TRBJ2-7; D gene: TRBD1; CDR3 DNA: TGCAGTGCTAGACTACAGGGGGCGAGGAACGAGCAGTACTTC; CDR3 protein: CSARLQGARNEQYF
clone size: few; V gene: TRBV5-1; J gene: TRBJ2-5; D gene: TRBD2; CDR3 DNA: TGCGCCAGCAGCCTCGGGTTAGCGGGATCAGAGACCCAGTACTTC; CDR3 protein: CASSLGLAGSETQYF
clone size: many; V gene: TRBV4-1; J gene: TRBJ2-3; D gene: .; CDR3 DNA: TGCGCCAGCAGCCAAGATGTAGGATATACAGATACGCAGTATTTT; CDR3 protein: CASSQDVGYTDTQYF
clone size: many; V gene: TRBV6-6; J gene: TRBJ2-5; D gene: .; CDR3 DNA: TGTGCCAGCAGTTACGGACCATCCCAAGAGACCCAGTACTTC; CDR3 protein: CASSYGPSQETQYF
clone size: many; V gene: TRBV27; J gene: TRBJ1-5; D gene: .; CDR3 DNA: TGTGCCAGCAGTCTCTTCAGGGATCAGCCCCAGCATTTT; CDR3 protein: CASSLFRDQPQHF
clone size: .; V gene: TRBV5-4; J gene: TRBJ2-7; D gene: .; CDR3 DNA: TGTGCCCGCCGTCCCGGGCCCCTCTCCTCCGCGCCGTCCTTC; CDR3 protein: CARRPGPLSSAPSF
clone size: many; V gene: TRBV10-2; J gene: TRBJ2-3; D gene: .; CDR3 DNA: TGCGCCAGCAGTCCGAACCGTGAGCCGGGAGCGAGGACAGATACGCAGTATTTT; CDR3 protein: CASSPNREPGARTDTQYF
clone size: .; V gene: TRBV7-6; J gene: TRBJ1-4; D gene: .; CDR3 DNA: TGTGCCAGCCGCGCCTACAGGGATGAAAAACTGTTTTTT; CDR3 protein: CASRAYRDEKLFF
clone size: many; V gene: TRBV27; J gene: TRBJ2-5; D gene: .; CDR3 DNA: TGTGCCAGCAGTTTATCCTTCGGGGTCCAAGAGACCCAGTACTTC; CDR3 protein: CASSLSFGVQETQYF
clone size: many; V gene: TRBV19; J gene: TRBJ1-1; D gene: .; CDR3 DNA: TGTGCCAGTAGTTGGGCACTGAACACTGAAGCTTTCTTT; CDR3 protein: CASSWALNTEAFF
clone size: few; V gene: TRBV4-1; J gene: TRBJ2-3; D gene: .; CDR3 DNA: TGCGCCAGCAGCCTCCCTGATGGGGGAGATACGCAGTATTTT; CDR3 protein: CASSLPDGGDTQYF
clone size: .; V gene: TRBV27; J gene: TRBJ1-1; D gene: .; CDR3 DNA: .; CDR3 protein: CASSSGALEYFGAGPEAFF
clone size: few; V gene: TRBV3-1; J gene: TRBJ2-5; D gene: .; CDR3 DNA: TGTGCCAGCACCCGGCTACTGGGTACTCAAGAGACCCAGTACTTC; CDR3 protein: CASTRLLGTQETQYF
clone size: many; V gene: TRBV20-1; J gene: TRBJ1-2; D gene: TRBD1; CDR3 DNA: TGCAGTGCTCAGGACAGGGGCGATGGCTACACCTTC; CDR3 protein: CSAQDRGDGYTF
clone size: many; V gene: TRBV20-1; J gene: TRBJ2-2; D gene: .; CDR3 DNA: TGCAGTGCTCACCCGAAGCCGGGAGAGGTGGGAACCGGGGAGCTGTTTTTT; CDR3 protein: CSAHPKPGEVGTGELFF
clone size: few; V gene: TRBV11-1; J gene: TRBJ2-2; D gene: TRBD1; CDR3 DNA: TGTGCCAGCAGAGCGACAGGGTCGGGCACCGGGGAGCTGTTTTTT; CDR3 protein: CASRATGSGTGELFF
clone size: many; V gene: TRBV12-3/TRBV12-4; J gene: TRBJ1-5; D gene: .; CDR3 DNA: TGTGCCAGCAGTTTAAACCAAAATCAGCCCCAGCATTTT; CDR3 protein: CASSLNQNQPQHF
clone size: .; V gene: TRBV28; J gene: TRBJ1-5; D gene: .; CDR3 DNA: TGTGCCAGCAGTTCAAAGGGTAGTGGCAAACAGCCCCAGCATTTT; CDR3 protein: CASSSKGSGKQPQHF
clone size: many; V gene: TRBV6-2/TRBV6-3; J gene: TRBJ2-1; D gene: TRBD2; CDR3 DNA: TGTGCCAGCAGTTACTCCTTTAATATTTTTCGGGGGACTAGCGAGAATGAGCAGTTCTTC; CDR3 protein: CASSYSFNIFRGTSENEQFF
clone size: many; V gene: TRBV11-2; J gene: TRBJ2-7; D gene: .; CDR3 DNA: TGTGCCAGCAGCTTATCCGGCAGGATCGGCGAGCAGTACTTC; CDR3 protein: CASSLSGRIGEQYF
clone size: .; V gene: TRBV28; J gene: TRBJ2-5; D gene: TRBD1; CDR3 DNA: TGTGCCAGCAACAGGGGTAGTGAGACCCAGTACTTC; CDR3 protein: CASNRGSETQYF
clone size: many; V gene: TRBV2; J gene: TRBJ1-5; D gene: .; CDR3 DNA: TGTGCCAGCAGCCCCGCAGGGTATAGCAATCAGCCCCAGCATTTT; CDR3 protein: CASSPAGYSNQPQHF
clone size: .; V gene: TRBV11-1; J gene: TRBJ1-1; D gene: .; CDR3 DNA: TGTGCCAGCAGCATAAGGGCCGAGAACACTGAAGCTTTCTTT; CDR3 protein: CASSIRAENTEAFF
clone size: many; V gene: TRBV2; J gene: TRBJ1-5; D gene: .; CDR3 DNA: TGTGCCAGCAACGGACAGATAGGCAATCAGCCCCAGCATTTT; CDR3 protein: CASNGQIGNQPQHF
clone size: many; V gene: TRBV4-3; J gene: TRBJ2-1; D gene: .; CDR3 DNA: TGCGCCAGCAGCCAAGATGTAATCAATGAGCAGTTCTTC; CDR3 protein: CASSQDVINEQFF
clone size: many; V gene: TRBV24-1; J gene: TRBJ2-1; D gene: TRBD1; CDR3 DNA: TGTGCCACCAGTGTGGGACAGGGCTACAATGAGCAGTTCTTC; CDR3 protein: CATSVGQGYNEQFF
clone size: many; V gene: TRBV5-1; J gene: TRBJ2-7; D gene: .; CDR3 DNA: TGCGCCAGCAGCTTCGGCGCCACCTACGAGCAGTACTTC; CDR3 protein: CASSFGATYEQYF
clone size: .; V gene: TRBV19; J gene: TRBJ1-1; D gene: .; CDR3 DNA: TGTGCCAGTAGTATATACGGCGCGAACACTGAAGCTTTCTTT; CDR3 protein: CASSIYGANTEAFF
clone size: many; V gene: TRBV11-2; J gene: TRBJ1-5; D gene: .; CDR3 DNA: TGTGCCAGCAGCTACAGTCACAATCAGCCCCAGCATTTT; CDR3 protein: CASSYSHNQPQHF
clone size: many; V gene: TRBV6-2/TRBV6-3; J gene: TRBJ1-1; D gene: .; CDR3 DNA: TGTGCCAGCAGTTACGCAGGGCACCGAGAGGTCTTT; CDR3 protein: CASSYAGHREVF
clone size: .; V gene: TRBV4-1; J gene: TRBJ2-7; D gene: .; CDR3 DNA: TGCGCCAGCAGCCACCCCGCTAAAAAACCCTACGAGCAGTACTTC; CDR3 protein: CASSHPAKKPYEQYF
clone size: .; V gene: TRBV7-9; J gene: TRBJ2-2; D gene: .; CDR3 DNA: TGTGCCAGCAGCTTAGGGGGGACGAACACCGGGGAGCTGTTTTTT; CDR3 protein: CASSLGGTNTGELFF
clone size: .; V gene: TRBV19; J gene: TRBJ2-7; D gene: .; CDR3 DNA: TGTGCCAGTAGTAACAGGTTCCAGCAGTACTTC; CDR3 protein: CASSNRFQQYF
clone size: many; V gene: TRBV28; J gene: TRBJ2-7; D gene: .; CDR3 DNA: TGTGCCAGCATCACATTCCCCCTAGGACGGGCGGGGTACTTC; CDR3 protein: CASITFPLGRAGYF